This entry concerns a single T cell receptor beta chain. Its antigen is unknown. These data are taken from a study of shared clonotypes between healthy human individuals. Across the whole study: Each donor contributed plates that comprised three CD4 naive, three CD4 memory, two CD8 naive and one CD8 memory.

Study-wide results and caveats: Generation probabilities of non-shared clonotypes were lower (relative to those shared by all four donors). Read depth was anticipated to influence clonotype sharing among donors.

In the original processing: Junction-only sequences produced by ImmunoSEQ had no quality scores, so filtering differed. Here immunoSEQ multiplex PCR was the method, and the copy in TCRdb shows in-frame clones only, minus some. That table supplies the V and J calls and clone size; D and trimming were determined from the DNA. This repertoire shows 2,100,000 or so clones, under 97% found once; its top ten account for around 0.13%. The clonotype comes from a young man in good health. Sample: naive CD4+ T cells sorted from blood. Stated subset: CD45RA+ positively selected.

Here the CDR3 reads CASSSFESSYEQYF. The CDR3 DNA reads as TGTGCCAGCAGTTCTTTCGAGAGCTCCTACGAGCAGTACTTC. The chain carries TRBV6-6 and TRBJ2-7; D not certain. Germline loops: CDR1 MNHNY, CDR2 SVGAGI (reference sequence). CDR3 length: 14 residues. The V end lost 4 bases, the J end lost 0 bases, and 10 bases lay between the germline ends.